This is a list of T cell receptor beta chains from one sample in a study of beta chain features in type 1 diabetes. TCRdb keeps only in-frame clones here, not all; method: immunoSEQ multiplex PCR. Of about 900,000 clones in the sample, about a sixth are singletons; the top ten hold 0.023%. Sequencing was done on a sample of naive CD4+ T cells from blood. The origin of the receptors is a young woman in good health. Both conserved end residues are part of each CDR3. A D gene is named only where the DNA matches it firmly. Clone size appears in some rows only: once, few, many, or a class for an expanded clone.

V gene	clone size	D gene	J gene	CDR3 DNA	CDR3 protein
TRBV7-9	.	TRBD2	TRBJ2-1	TGTGCCAGCAGCTACGGGACTAACCTCTACAATGAGCAGTTCTTC	CASSYGTNLYNEQFF
TRBV4-3	.	.	TRBJ2-7	TGCGCCAGCAGCCAAGAAACAGGGACCTACGAGCAGTACTTC	CASSQETGTYEQYF
TRBV7-3	.	TRBD1	TRBJ2-1	TGTGCCAGCAGCTCGGGACAGTCGAGGGATGAGCAGTTCTTC	CASSSGQSRDEQFF
TRBV29-1	.	.	TRBJ2-1	TGCAGCGTTGCCGGCCGGTTCTTC	CSVAGRFF
TRBV7-2	.	.	TRBJ2-7	TGTGCCAGCAGCTTGCAAGACTTCTACGAGCAGTACTTC	CASSLQDFYEQYF
TRBV6-5	.	.	TRBJ1-1	TGTGCCAGCAGTTACTCTTCGAAGACTGAAGCTTTCTTT	CASSYSSKTEAFF
TRBV28	few	TRBD2	TRBJ2-4	TGTGCCAGCGCCGGAACTAGCGGGAGTAACATTCAGTACTTC	CASAGTSGSNIQYF
TRBV29-1	few	TRBD1	TRBJ2-7	TGCAGCGTTGACCTGACAGGGACCTACGAGCAGTACTTC	CSVDLTGTYEQYF
TRBV7-2	few	.	TRBJ2-1	TGTGCCAGCAGAATGGGAGATGAGCAGTTCTTC	CASRMGDEQFF
TRBV2	.	.	TRBJ2-3	TGTGCCAGCAGCCCCAGACAGGGCACAGATACGCAGTATTTT	CASSPRQGTDTQYF
TRBV29-1	few	TRBD2	TRBJ2-1	TGCAGCGGGGGGGGAGCGGGAGGCCTCAATGAGCAGTTCTTC	CSGGGAGGLNEQFF
TRBV7-9	few	.	TRBJ2-3	TGTGCCAGCAGCTTACTTCCTTCCACAGATACGCAGTATTTT	CASSLLPSTDTQYF
TRBV27	.	.	TRBJ2-2	TGTGCCAGCACCCCGGGGGCCGGGGAGCTGTTTTTT	CASTPGAGELFF
TRBV5-6	.	.	TRBJ2-5	TGTGCCAGCAGCGAGGTATCTGAGACCCAGTACTTC	CASSEVSETQYF
TRBV7-3	.	.	TRBJ1-1	TGTGCCAGCAGCCCCAGGGCCAACACTGAAGCTTTCTTT	CASSPRANTEAFF
TRBV7-2	.	TRBD1	TRBJ1-4	TGTGCCAGCAGCTTAAGAGGGGGCGCAAGTGAAAAACTGTTTTTT	CASSLRGGASEKLFF
TRBV7-3	.	TRBD2	TRBJ2-2	TGTGCCAGCAGCTTAAAAAGTTTAGCTGGGACTAGCGGGAGAAGGACCGGGGAGCTGTTTTTT	CASSLKSLAGTSGRRTGELFF
TRBV28	.	TRBD2	TRBJ2-7	TGTGCCAGCAGTTTAATATCTAGCGGAAACTACGAGCAGTACTTC	CASSLISSGNYEQYF
TRBV7-2	few	.	TRBJ2-5	TGTGCCAGCAGCTTACCTATGGGGACCCAGTACTTC	CASSLPMGTQYF
TRBV7-2	once	.	TRBJ2-7	TGTGCCAGCAGCTTAGCGGCGGGGCCACAACGGGAGCAGTACTTC	CASSLAAGPQREQYF
TRBV28	few	TRBD1	TRBJ2-7	TGTGCCAGCACGCTTGGACAGGCGTCTTACGAGCAGTACTTC	CASTLGQASYEQYF
TRBV25-1	.	.	TRBJ1-1	TGTGCCAGCAGAACCGGGACAACTGAAGCTTTCTTT	CASRTGTTEAFF
TRBV28	few	.	TRBJ2-1	TGTGCCAGCAGTCCGCCCGGCGGGGCAGGTTACAATGAGCAGTTCTTC	CASSPPGGAGYNEQFF
TRBV7-9	few	.	TRBJ2-6	TGTGCCAGCAGCCAATCTCCGTCCTCTGGGGCCAACGTCCTGACTTTC	CASSQSPSSGANVLTF
TRBV7-3	.	TRBD2	TRBJ2-2	TGTGCCAGCAGCTTACTATCGAGGGGGACTAGCGGTTCTCCGAACACCGGGGAGCTGTTTTTT	CASSLLSRGTSGSPNTGELFF
TRBV7-9	few	.	TRBJ2-7	TGTGCCAGCAGCTTATATAGATACGAGCAGTACTTC	CASSLYRYEQYF
TRBV7-2	.	TRBD2	TRBJ2-7	TGTGCCAGCAGCTTAAGGGGCGGGGGGCGACCCCTCTACGAGCAGTACTTC	CASSLRGGGRPLYEQYF
TRBV25-1	few	TRBD2	TRBJ2-2	TGTGCCAGCAGTGATGCGGGGGCGAACACCGGGGAGCTGTTTTTT	CASSDAGANTGELFF
TRBV5-6	.	TRBD2	TRBJ2-5	TGTGCCAGCAGTGTAGCGGGAGGACCCGGGGGTGAGACCCAGTACTTC	CASSVAGGPGGETQYF
TRBV28	few	.	TRBJ2-1	TGTGCCAGCAGTCGAAGAAAATTGTGGTACAATGAGCAGTTCTTC	CASSRRKLWYNEQFF